The T cell receptor beta chain under discussion was sequenced for a study of tissue T cells after allogeneic stem cell transplantation. Time point denoted: mouse harvest day 7 after allogeneic transplant. Tail vein injection delivered 10^7 T-cell-depleted bone marrow cells and 10^6 splenic CD5+ T cells. Study-wide results and caveats: Tissue-detected TCR repertoire was only partly captured by blood and spleen T cells.

Concerning this clone: Its antigen is currently unknown. The gene names given are mouse names.

Assay used: immunoSEQ multiplex PCR; TCRdb lists only in-frame clones, some missing. The sample lists roughly 9,700 clones; roughly 44% were seen once. Material: gut tissue. This TCR came from a female BALB/c mouse given C57BL/6 T cells with graft-versus-host disease after an allogeneic hematopoietic cell transplant.

CDR3 DNA (partial): TGTGCAAGCAGCTTCCGGACTGGGGGGGTTTATGAACAGTAC. This sequence encodes CASSFRTGGVYEQY. The full CDR3 sequence reads CASSFRTGGVYEQYF. V and J are TRBV16 and TRBJ2-7, with 12 bases matching TRBD2. The read falls 1 residue short of the CDR3 end, and the missing part is taken from the germline J gene. The V gene's germline CDR1 is SGHSA and CDR2 FRNQAP. The CDR3 covers 15 residues. The V and J ends lost 3 bases and 4 bases, in that order; junction bases with no gene match: 4.